The sequence of this T cell receptor beta chain was determined in a study of technical replicates of blood from a few donors. The germline gives CDR1 SQVTM, CDR2 ANQGSEA. Trimming shortened V by 7 bases and J by 0 bases, and 12 bases separated the two germline ends. The CDR3 runs to 13 residues. Repertoires were generated with immunoSEQ multiplex PCR, while TCRdb's copy carries only in-frame clones and drops some. The table lists 70,000 or so clones, 75% to 90% of them singletons. The receptor was derived from a human donor in good health. Some clones in this sample may be carry-over from other donors' samples. The chain couples TRBV29-1 to TRBJ1-1, with D possibly matching TRBD1 (5 bases). The sample comprised PBMCs. CDR3 nucleotides: TGCAGCGCCCCAAGGGGAATGAACACTGAAGCTTTCTTT. This encodes CSAPRGMNTEAFF.